The 5 T cell receptor beta chains below come from one sample, sequenced in a study of regulatory T cells in long-lasting Graves disease. Time point denoted: newly diagnosed GD, antithyroid drugs for less than 3 months. Construction of the TCR library relied on RNA isolated from PBMCs. HTBI primers from iRepertoire and Arm-PCR of CDR3 regions yielded the TCR beta libraries. TCRdb independently ran MiXCR on the multiplex PCR reads; one entry per CDR3 protein. Counted here are hundreds of thousands of distinct CDR3 sequences, roughly a sixth occurring once; the ten biggest clones make up about 25%. The same specimen was also included in a second study, on T cells in Graves' hyperthyroidism and ophthalmopathy.

Sequenced here: peripheral blood mononuclear cells (PBMCs), sampled at new diagnosis, from a patient treated with antithyroid drugs. The receptors derive from a middle-aged woman with Graves disease.

This clonotype has at least ten counts. The chain couples TRBV5-1 to TRBJ1-2, with 8 bases aligning to TRBD1. The V and J ends lost 2 bases and 4 bases, in that order; junction bases with no gene match: 4. The germline gives CDR1 SGHRS, CDR2 YFSETQ. The CDR3 is 14 residues long. The CDR3 loop reads CASSFDRGAYGYTF. In DNA, the CDR3 is TGCGCCAGCAGCTTTGACAGGGGCGCCTATGGCTACACCTTC.

At least ten counts were recorded for this clonotype. This chain joins TRBV3-1 and TRBJ2-5; 7 nucleotides align to TRBD2. The CDR3 loop spans 12 amino acids. V was clipped by 10 bases and J by 2 bases; unmatched bases: 4. Germline CDR1 and CDR2: LGHDT and YNNKEL (reference sequence). The CDR3 DNA follows: TGTGCCACCAGGGACTATCAAGAGACCCAGTACTTC. This codes for CATRDYQETQYF.

The table lists this clonotype with a few counts. Mismatch with germline at one junction end may stem from a read error. The chain is built from TRBV2 and TRBJ1-1; no clear D gene. The CDR3 is 14 amino acids. From germline, CDR1 is SNHLY and CDR2 FYNNEI. The CDR3 DNA sequence: TGTGCCAGTAGTGGTTGGCCAGAGAACACTGAAGCTTTCTTT. It encodes CASSGWPENTEAFF.

This clonotype came up a few times. V gene TRBV7-9 combines with J gene TRBJ2-3, with 12 bases fitting TRBD2. The CDR3 contains 18 residues. V shed 9 bases, J shed 0 bases, and the junction held 13 bases outside the gene matches. The germline V gene has CDR1 SEHNR and CDR2 FQNEAQ (reference sequence). This chain's CDR3 is CASPNPGLAGVSTDTQYF. The CDR3 DNA reads TGTGCCAGTCCGAATCCGGGACTAGCGGGCGTAAGCACAGATACGCAGTATTTT.

The chain links TRBV7-3 to TRBJ2-2; 12 nucleotides align to TRBD2. Trimming took 6 bases from V and 4 from J; bases not matched to a gene: 9. Germline V gene lookup returns CDR1 SGHTA and CDR2 FQGTGA. The CDR3 runs 17 residues. The CDR3 nucleotides read TGTGCCAGCAGACACGAACCGGGACTAGCGGGCACCGGGGAGCTGTTTTTT. Translating it yields CASRHEPGLAGTGELFF.